The text below deals with one TCR beta chain. These data originate in a study of blood T cell repertoires in COVID-19. Study overall: The samples span acute and convalescent COVID-19 from the United States, Italy and Spain. Sample material is recorded as cDNA or gDNA derived from T cells, B-cell-depleted T cells, or PBMCs.

Germline CDR1 and CDR2: LNHDA and SQIVND (reference sequence). The CDR3 extends over 14 amino acids. The V end lost 1 base, the J end lost 3 bases, and 9 bases lay between the germline ends. Original handling: Using reference gene primer amplification, nucleated cell counts were estimated. Sequencing used immunoSEQ multiplex PCR; TCRdb keeps in-frame clones, though not all of them. V and J calls and clone size follow that table, whereas D and trimming were derived from the DNA. The table includes approximately 200,000 clones, 85% to 90% detected once. This chain uses TRBV19 with TRBJ1-2, with D hard to call. The clonotype originates from a man younger than 35 with active or convalescent COVID-19. The sample taken for sequencing was peripheral blood. CDR3 residues: CASSIGEGYYGYTF. Written as DNA, the CDR3 is TGTGCCAGTAGTATAGGGGAGGGCTACTATGGCTACACCTTC.